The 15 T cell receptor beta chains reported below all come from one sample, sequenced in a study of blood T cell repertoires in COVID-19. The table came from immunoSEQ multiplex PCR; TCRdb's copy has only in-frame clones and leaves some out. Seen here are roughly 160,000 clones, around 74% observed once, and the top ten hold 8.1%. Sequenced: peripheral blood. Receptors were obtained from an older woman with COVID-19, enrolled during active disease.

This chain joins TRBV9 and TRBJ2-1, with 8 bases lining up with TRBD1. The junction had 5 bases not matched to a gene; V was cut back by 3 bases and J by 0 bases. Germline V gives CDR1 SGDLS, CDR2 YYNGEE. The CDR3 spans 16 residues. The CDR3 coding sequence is TGTGCCAGCAGCGCACAGGGGGTTGTCTCCTACAATGAGCAGTTCTTC. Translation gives CASSAQGVVSYNEQFF.

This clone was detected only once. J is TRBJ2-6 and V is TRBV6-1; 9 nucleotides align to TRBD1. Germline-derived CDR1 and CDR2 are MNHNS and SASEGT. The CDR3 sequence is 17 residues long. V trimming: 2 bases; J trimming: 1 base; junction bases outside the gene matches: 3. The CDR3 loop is CASSERTGVSGANVLTF. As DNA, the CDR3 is TGTGCCAGCAGTGAAAGGACAGGGGTTTCTGGGGCCAACGTCCTGACTTTC.

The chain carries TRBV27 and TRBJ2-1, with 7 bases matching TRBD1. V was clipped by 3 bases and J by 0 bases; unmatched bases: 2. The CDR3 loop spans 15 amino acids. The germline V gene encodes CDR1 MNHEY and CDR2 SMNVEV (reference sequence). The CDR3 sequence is CASSFDRASYNEQFF. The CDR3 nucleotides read TGTGCCAGCAGTTTCGACAGGGCCTCCTACAATGAGCAGTTCTTC.

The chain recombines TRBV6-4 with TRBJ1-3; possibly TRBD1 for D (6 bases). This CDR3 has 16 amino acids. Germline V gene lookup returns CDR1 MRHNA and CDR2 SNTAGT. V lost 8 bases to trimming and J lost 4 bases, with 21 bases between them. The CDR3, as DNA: TGTGCCAGCCGCCCGAGGGGGGGAAAGGAGGGAAACACCATATATTTT. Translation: CASRPRGGKEGNTIYF.

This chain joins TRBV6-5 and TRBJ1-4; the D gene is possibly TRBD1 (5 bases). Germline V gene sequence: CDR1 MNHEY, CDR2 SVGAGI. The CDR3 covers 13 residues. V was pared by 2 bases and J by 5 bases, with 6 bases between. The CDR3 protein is CASSYTGNEKLFF. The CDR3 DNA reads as TGTGCCAGCAGTTACACAGGAAATGAAAAACTGTTTTTT.

CDR3 nucleotides: TGTGCCAGCAGCCCATGGACAGGAGGGAAGTTCTTC. Translation gives CASSPWTGGKFF. The chain is built from TRBV3-1 (or the pseudogene TRBV3-2) and TRBJ2-1, with TRBD1 as a possible D gene (7 bases). Trimming took 4 bases from V and 14 from J, leaving 15 bases between them. The CDR3 is made up of 12 amino acids. CDR1 and CDR2 from the germline V gene are LGHDT and YNNKEL (reference sequence).

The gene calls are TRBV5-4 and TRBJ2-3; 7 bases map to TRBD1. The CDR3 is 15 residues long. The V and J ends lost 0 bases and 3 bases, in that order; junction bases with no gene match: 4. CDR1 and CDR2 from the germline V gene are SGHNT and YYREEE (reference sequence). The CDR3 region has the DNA TGTGCCAGCAGCTTGGATCCGGGACAGACAGATACGCAGTATTTT. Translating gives CASSLDPGQTDTQYF.

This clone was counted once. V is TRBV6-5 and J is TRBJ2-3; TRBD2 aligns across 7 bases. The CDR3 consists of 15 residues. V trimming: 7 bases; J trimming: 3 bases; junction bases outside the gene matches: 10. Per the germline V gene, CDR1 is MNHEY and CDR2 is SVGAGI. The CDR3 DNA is TGTGCCAGCACCGCGTTCGGGGAGGGGACAGATACGCAGTATTTT. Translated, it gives CASTAFGEGTDTQYF.

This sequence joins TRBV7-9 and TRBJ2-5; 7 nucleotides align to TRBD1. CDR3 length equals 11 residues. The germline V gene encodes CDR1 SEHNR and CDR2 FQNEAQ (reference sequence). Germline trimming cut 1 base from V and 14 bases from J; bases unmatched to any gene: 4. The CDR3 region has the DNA TGTGCCAGCAGCTTAGGGCAGGGGGTTTACTTC. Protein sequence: CASSLGQGVYF.

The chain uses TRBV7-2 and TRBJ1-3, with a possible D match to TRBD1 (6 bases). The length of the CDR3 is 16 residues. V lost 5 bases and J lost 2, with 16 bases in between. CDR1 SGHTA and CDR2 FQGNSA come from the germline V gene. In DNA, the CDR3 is TGTGCCAGCAGCCAACCAGGCCAGGGGCCTGGAAACACCATATATTTT. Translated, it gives CASSQPGQGPGNTIYF.

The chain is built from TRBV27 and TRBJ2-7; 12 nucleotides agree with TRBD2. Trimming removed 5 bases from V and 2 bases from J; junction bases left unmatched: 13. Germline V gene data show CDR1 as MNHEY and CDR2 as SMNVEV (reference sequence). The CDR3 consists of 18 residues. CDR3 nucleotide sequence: TGTGCCAGCAGTCCCCTTACAGGGACTAGCGGGTTTACCTACGAGCAGTACTTC. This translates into CASSPLTGTSGFTYEQYF.

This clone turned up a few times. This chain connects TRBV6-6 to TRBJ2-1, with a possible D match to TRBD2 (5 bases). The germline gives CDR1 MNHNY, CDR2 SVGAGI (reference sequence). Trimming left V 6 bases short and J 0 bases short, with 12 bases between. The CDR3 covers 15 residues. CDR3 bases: TGTGCCAGCAGCCCACCGGGGAGCTCCTACAATGAGCAGTTCTTC. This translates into CASSPPGSSYNEQFF.

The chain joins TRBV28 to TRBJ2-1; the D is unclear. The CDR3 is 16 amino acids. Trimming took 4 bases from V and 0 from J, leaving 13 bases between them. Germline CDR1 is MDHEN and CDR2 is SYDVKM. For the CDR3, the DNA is TGTGCCAGCAGTTCCCCTTCCGGTAGCTCCTACAATGAGCAGTTCTTC. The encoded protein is CASSSPSGSSYNEQFF.

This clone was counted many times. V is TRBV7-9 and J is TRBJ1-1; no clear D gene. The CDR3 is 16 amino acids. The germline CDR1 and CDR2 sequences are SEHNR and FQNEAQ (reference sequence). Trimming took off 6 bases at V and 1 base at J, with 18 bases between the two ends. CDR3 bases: TGTGCCAGCAGTTCTCCAGGAGGGAGTAAGAACACTGAAGCTTTCTTT. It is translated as CASSSPGGSKNTEAFF.

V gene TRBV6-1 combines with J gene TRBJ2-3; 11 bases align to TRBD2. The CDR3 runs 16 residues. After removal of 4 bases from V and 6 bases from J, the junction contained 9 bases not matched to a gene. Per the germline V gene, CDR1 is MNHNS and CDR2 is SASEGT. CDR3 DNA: TGTGCCAGCAGTGCTCTAGCGGGGGGCCGGGAGGATACGCAGTATTTT. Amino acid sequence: CASSALAGGREDTQYF.